This T cell receptor (beta chain) was identified during a study of blood T cell repertoires in COVID-19. This clone was seen once. Per the study methods: Cell counts per sample came from amplifying reference gene primers. Sequencing was performed with immunoSEQ multiplex PCR; in TCRdb, only in-frame clones are kept and a portion is missing. The D gene and trimming were derived from the DNA, and the V and J assignments and clone size from that table. The sample comprises some 170,000 clones, 87% of which are singletons, and under 5% rests with the top ten. The ends were cut back, 0 bases at V and 2 bases at J, with 10 bases in the middle. CDR3 size: 15 residues. Looked up from germline, CDR1 is LGHNA and CDR2 is YNFKEQ.

This clonotype was obtained from a woman aged 55-70 years who had recovered from COVID-19. The J gene is TRBJ1-2, the V gene TRBV4-2, with a tentative D call TRBD1 (5 bases). Specimen: peripheral blood. The CDR3 DNA is TGTGCCAGCAGCCAAGAGTTGCGGGGGAACTATGGCTACACCTTC. This codes for CASSQELRGNYGYTF.